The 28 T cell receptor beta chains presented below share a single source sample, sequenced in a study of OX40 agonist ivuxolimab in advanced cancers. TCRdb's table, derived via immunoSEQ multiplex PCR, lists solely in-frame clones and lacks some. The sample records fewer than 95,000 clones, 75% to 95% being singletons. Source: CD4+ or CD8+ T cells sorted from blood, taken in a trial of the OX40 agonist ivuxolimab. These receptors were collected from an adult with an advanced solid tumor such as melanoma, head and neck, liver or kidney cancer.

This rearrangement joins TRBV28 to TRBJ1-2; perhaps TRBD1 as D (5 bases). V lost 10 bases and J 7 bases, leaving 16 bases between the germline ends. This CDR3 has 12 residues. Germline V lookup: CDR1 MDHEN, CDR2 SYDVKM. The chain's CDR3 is CATAVGEGGYTF. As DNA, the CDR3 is TGTGCCACCGCCGTAGGGGAAGGTGGCTACACCTTC.

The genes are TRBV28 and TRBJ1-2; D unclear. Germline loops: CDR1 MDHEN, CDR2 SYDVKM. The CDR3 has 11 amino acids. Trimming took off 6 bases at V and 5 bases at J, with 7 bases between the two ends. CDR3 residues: CASSTLYGYTF. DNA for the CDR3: TGTGCCAGCAGCACACTATATGGCTACACCTTC.

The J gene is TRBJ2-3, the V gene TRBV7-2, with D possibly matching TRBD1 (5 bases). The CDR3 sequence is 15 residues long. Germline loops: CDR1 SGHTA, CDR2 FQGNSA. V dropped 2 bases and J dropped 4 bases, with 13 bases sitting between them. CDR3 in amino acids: CASSLWGSEADTQYF. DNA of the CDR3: TGTGCCAGCAGCTTATGGGGCTCAGAAGCAGATACGCAGTATTTT.

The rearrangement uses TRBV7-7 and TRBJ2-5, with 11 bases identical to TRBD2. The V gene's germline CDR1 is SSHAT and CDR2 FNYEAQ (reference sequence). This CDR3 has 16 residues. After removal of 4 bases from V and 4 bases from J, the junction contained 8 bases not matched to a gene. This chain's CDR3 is CASSSVAGGRVETQYF. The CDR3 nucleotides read TGTGCCAGCAGCTCCGTAGCGGGAGGGCGTGTAGAGACCCAGTACTTC.

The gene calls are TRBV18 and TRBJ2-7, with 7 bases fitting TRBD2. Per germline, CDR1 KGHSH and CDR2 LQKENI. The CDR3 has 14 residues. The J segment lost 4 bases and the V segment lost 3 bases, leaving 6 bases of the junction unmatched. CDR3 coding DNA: TGTGCCAGCTCACCCCGGGAGGATAGTTACGAGCAGTACTTC. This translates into CASSPREDSYEQYF.

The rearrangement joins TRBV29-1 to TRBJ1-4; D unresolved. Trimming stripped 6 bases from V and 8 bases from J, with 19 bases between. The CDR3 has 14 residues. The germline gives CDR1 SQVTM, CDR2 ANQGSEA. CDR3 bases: TGCAGCGTCGCCCGACTGGGTAAGGAGGAAAAACTGTTTTTT. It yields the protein CSVARLGKEEKLFF.

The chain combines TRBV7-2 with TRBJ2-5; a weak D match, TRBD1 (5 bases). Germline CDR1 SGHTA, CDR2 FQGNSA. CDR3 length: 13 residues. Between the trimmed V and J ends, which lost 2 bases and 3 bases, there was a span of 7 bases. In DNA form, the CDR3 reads TGTGCCAGCAGCTTAAGCAGGGAAGAGACCCAGTACTTC. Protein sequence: CASSLSREETQYF.

CDR3 sequence (DNA): TGTGCCATCAGTGAACAGGGATCTAACTATGGCTACACCTTC. Its translation: CAISEQGSNYGYTF. This chain connects TRBV10-3 to TRBJ1-2, with D tentatively TRBD1 (6 bases). This CDR3 contains 14 residues. Germline V CDR1 and CDR2: ENHRY, SYGVKD. Between the trimmed V and J ends, which lost 3 bases and 0 bases, there was a span of 8 bases.

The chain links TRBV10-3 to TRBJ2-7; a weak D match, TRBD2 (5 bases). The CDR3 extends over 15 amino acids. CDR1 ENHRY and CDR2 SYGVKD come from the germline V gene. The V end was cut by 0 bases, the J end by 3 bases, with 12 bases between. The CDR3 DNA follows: TGTGCCATCAGTGAGTCGATTGGGGAGATCTACGAGCAGTACTTC. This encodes CAISESIGEIYEQYF.

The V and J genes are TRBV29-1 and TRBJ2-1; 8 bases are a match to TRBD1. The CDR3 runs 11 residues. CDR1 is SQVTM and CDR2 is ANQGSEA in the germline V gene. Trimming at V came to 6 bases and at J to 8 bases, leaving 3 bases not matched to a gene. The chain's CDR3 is CSVDRGYEQFF. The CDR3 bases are TGCAGCGTCGACAGGGGATATGAGCAGTTCTTC.

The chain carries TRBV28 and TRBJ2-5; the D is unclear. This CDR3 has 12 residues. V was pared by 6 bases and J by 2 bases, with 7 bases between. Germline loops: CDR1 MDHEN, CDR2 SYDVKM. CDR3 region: CASSGLQETQYF. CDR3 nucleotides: TGTGCCAGCAGCGGCCTTCAAGAGACCCAGTACTTC. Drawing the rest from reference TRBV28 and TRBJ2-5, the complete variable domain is DVKVTQSSRYLVKRTGEKVFLECVQDMDHENMFWYRQDPGLGLRLIYFSYDVKMKEKGDIPEGYSVSREKKERFSLILESASTNQTSMYLCASSGLQETQYFGPGTRLLVL.

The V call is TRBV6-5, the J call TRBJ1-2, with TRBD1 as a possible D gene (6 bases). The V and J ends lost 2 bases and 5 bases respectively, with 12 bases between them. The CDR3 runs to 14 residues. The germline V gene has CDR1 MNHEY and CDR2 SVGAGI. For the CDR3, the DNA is TGTGCCAGCAGTTACCGAGGGGGTGGTTATGGCTACACCTTC. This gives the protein CASSYRGGGYGYTF.

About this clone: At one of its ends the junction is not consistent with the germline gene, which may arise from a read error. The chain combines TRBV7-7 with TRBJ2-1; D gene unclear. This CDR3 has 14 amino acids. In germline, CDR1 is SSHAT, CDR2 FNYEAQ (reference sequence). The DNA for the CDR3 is TGTGCTAGCAGCTTAAGTCGCAGCTACAATGAGCAGTTCTTC. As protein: CASSLSRSYNEQFF.

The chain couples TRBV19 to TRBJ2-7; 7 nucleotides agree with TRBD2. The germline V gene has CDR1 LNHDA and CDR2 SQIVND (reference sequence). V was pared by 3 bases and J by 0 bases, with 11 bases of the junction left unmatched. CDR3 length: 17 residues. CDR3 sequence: CASSIAASGQFSYEQYF. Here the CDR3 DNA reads TGTGCCAGTAGTATTGCGGCTAGCGGCCAATTCTCCTACGAGCAGTACTTC.

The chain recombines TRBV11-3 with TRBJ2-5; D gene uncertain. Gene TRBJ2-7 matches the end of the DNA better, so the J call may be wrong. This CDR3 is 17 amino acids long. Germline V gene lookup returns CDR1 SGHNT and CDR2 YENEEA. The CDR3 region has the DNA TGTGCCAGCAGCTTTGTGTCCACCGGGTCGACTTCCTACGAGCAGTACTTC. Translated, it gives CASSFVSTGSTSYEQYF.

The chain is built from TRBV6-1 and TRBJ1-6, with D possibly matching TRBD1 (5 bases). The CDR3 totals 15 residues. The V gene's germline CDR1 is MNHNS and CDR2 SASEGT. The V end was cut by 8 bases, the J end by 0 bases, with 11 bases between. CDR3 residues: CASWSGGSYNSPLHF. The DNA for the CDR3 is TGTGCCAGCTGGAGTGGGGGCTCCTATAATTCACCCCTCCACTTT.

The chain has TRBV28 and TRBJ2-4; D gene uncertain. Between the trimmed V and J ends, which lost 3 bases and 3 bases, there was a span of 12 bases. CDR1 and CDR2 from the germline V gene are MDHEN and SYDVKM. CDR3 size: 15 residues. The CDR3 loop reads CASSFITPGKNIQYF. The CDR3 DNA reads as TGTGCCAGCAGTTTCATAACCCCGGGCAAAAACATTCAGTACTTC.

The CDR3 DNA is TGTGCCACCAGGAGGGTGGCCGCCGGGGAGCTGTTTTTT. It is translated as CATRRVAAGELFF. This rearrangement joins TRBV19 to TRBJ2-2, with TRBD2 as a possible D gene (6 bases). V shed 10 bases and J shed 6 bases, with 15 bases lying between them. The CDR3 is 13 amino acids. Germline lookup yields CDR1 LNHDA and CDR2 SQIVND (reference sequence).

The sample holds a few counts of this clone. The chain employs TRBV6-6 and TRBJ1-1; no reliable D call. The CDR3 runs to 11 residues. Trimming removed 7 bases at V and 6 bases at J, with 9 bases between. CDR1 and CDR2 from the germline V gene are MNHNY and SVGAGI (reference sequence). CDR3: CASMSGPEAFF. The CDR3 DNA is TGTGCCAGCATGAGTGGCCCTGAAGCTTTCTTT.

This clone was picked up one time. The CDR3 here is CASSSGFGTGPGTDTQYF. As DNA, the CDR3 is TGTGCCAGCAGCTCCGGCTTTGGGACAGGGCCAGGCACAGATACGCAGTATTTT. This rearrangement joins TRBV7-2 to TRBJ2-3; 9 positions match TRBD1. Germline V lookup: CDR1 SGHTA, CDR2 FQGNSA. Germline trimming cut 4 bases from V and 1 base from J; bases unmatched to any gene: 12. The CDR3 runs 18 residues.

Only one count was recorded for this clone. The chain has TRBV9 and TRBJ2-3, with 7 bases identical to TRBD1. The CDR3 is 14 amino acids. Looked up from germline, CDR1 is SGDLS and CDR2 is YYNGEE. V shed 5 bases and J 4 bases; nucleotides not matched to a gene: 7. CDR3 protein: CASSRTGAADTQYF. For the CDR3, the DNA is TGTGCCAGCAGTCGCACAGGGGCGGCAGATACGCAGTATTTT.

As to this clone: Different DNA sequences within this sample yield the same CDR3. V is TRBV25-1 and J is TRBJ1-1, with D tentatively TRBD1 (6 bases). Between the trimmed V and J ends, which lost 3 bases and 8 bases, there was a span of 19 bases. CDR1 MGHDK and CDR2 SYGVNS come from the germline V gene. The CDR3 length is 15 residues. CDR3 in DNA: TGTGCCAGCAGTGAGGTTAAAGGACAGCGGACCGAAGCTTTCTTT. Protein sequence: CASSEVKGQRTEAFF.

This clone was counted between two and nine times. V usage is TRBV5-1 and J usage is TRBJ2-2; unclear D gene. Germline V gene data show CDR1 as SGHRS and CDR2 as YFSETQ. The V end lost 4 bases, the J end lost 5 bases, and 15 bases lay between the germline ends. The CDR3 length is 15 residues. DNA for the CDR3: TGCGCCAGCAGCGCCGCGGCGATTCGAACCGGGGAGCTGTTTTTT. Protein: CASSAAAIRTGELFF.

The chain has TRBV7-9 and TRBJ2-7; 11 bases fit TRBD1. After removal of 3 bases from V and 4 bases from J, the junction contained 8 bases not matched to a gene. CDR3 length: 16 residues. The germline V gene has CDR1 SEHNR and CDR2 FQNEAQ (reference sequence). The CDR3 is CASSFKRGQGDYEQYF. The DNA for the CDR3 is TGTGCCAGCAGCTTTAAAAGGGGACAGGGGGATTACGAGCAGTACTTC. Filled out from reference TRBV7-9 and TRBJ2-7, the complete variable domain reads DTGVSQNPRHKITKRGQNVTFRCDPISEHNRLYWYRQTLGQGPEFLTYFQNEAQLEKSRLLSDRFSAERPKGSFSTLEIQRTEQGDSAMYLCASSFKRGQGDYEQYFGPGTRLTVT.

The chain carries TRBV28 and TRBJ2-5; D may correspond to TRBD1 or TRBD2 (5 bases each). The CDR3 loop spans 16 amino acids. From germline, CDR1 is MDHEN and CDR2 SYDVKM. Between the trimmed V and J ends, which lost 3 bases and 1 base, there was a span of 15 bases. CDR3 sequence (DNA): TGTGCCAGCAGTTTCATGGGACGAGAGCCCCAAGAGACCCAGTACTTC. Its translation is CASSFMGREPQETQYF.

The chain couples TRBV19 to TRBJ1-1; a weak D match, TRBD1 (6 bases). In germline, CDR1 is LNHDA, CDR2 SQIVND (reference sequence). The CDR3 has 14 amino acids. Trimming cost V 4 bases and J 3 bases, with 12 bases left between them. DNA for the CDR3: TGTGCCAGTAGTAGCGGGACACCCTACACTGAAGCTTTCTTT. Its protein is CASSSGTPYTEAFF. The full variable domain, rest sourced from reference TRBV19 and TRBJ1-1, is DGGITQSPKYLFRKEGQNVTLSCEQNLNHDAMYWYRQDPGQGLRLIYYSQIVNDFQKGDIAEGYSVSREKKESFPLTVTSAQKNPTAFYLCASSSGTPYTEAFFGQGTRLTVV.

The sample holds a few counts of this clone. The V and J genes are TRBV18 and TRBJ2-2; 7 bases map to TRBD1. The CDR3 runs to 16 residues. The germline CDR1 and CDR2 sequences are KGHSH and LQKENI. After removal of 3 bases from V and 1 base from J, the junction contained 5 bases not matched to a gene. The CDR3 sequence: CASSPRNRGNTGELFF. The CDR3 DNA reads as TGTGCCAGCTCACCCCGAAACAGGGGGAACACCGGGGAGCTGTTTTTT.

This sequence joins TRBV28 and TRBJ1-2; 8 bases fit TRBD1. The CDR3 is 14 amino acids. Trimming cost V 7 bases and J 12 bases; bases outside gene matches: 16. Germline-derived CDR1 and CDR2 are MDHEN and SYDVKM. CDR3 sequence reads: CASTLGRTGGAHTF. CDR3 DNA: TGTGCCAGCACCTTGGGGAGAACAGGGGGTGCCCACACCTTC.